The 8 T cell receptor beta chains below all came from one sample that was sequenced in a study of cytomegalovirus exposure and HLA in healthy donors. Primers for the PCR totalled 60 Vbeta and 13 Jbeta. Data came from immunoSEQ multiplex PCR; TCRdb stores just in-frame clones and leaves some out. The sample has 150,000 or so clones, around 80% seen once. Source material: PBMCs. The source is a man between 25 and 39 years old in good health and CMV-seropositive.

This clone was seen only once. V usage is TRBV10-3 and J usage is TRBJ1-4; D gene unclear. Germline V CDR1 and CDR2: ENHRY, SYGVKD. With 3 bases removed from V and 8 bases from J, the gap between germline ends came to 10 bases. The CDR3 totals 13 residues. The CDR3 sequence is CAISDTVREKLFF. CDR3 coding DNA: TGTGCCATCAGTGATACAGTTAGAGAAAAACTGTTTTTT.

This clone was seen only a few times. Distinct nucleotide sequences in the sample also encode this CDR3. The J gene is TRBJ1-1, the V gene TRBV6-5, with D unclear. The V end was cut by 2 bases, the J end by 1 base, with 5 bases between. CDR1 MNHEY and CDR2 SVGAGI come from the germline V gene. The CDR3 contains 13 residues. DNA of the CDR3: TGTGCCAGCAGTTACACCGGGAACACTGAAGCTTTCTTT. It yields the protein CASSYTGNTEAFF.

DNA for the CDR3: TGTGCCAGCAGTTACGGAGGCGGGAGTGGGGATGAGCAGTTCTTC. It is translated as CASSYGGGSGDEQFF. The chain uses TRBV6-5 and TRBJ2-1; 7 positions agree with TRBD2. CDR1 MNHEY and CDR2 SVGAGI come from the germline V gene. CDR3 length equals 15 residues. The junction had 9 bases not matched to a gene; V was cut back by 2 bases and J by 8 bases.

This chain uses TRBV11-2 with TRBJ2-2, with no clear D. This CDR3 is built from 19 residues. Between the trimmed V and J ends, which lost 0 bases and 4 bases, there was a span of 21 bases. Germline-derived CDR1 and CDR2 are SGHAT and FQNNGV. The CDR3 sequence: CASSLDQPGTPMFTGELFF. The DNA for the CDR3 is TGTGCCAGCAGCTTAGATCAGCCAGGCACCCCCATGTTCACCGGGGAGCTGTTTTTT.

CDR3 sequence reads: CASSLGTGGDEKLFF. In DNA, the CDR3 is TGTGCCAGCAGCTTAGGTACAGGGGGCGATGAAAAACTGTTTTTT. V is TRBV7-9 and J is TRBJ1-4; 9 nucleotides agree with TRBD1. V lost 1 base to trimming and J lost 6 bases; unmatched junction nucleotides: 3. This CDR3 region has 15 residues. CDR1 and CDR2 from the germline V gene are SEHNR and FQNEAQ (reference sequence).

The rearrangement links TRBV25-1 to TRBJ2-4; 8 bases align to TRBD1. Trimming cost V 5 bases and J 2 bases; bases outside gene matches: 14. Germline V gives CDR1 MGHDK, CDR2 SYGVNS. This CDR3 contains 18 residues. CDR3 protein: CASSPESGQGASKNIQYF. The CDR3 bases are TGTGCCAGCAGTCCCGAATCGGGGCAGGGGGCTTCCAAAAACATTCAGTACTTC.

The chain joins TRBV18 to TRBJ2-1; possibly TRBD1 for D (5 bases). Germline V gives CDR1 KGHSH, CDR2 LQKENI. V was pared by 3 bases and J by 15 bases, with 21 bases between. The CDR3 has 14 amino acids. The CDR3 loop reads CASSPLERQQGRFF. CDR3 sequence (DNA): TGTGCCAGCTCACCCCTGGAGAGACAGCAAGGACGGTTCTTC.

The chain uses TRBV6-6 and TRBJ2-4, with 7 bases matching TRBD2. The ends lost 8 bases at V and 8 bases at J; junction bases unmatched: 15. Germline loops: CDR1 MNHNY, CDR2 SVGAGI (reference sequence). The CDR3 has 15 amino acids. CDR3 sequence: CASGRSGEGGYIQYF. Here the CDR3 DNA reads TGTGCCAGCGGTCGCTCGGGGGAGGGTGGCTACATTCAGTACTTC.